The 18 T cell receptor beta chains in this list originate from one sample, sequenced in a study of OX40 agonist ivuxolimab in advanced cancers. TCRdb's table, derived via immunoSEQ multiplex PCR, lists solely in-frame clones and lacks some. The table has 70,000 to 75,000 clones, 65% to 90% seen once. The input for sequencing was CD4+ or CD8+ T cells sorted from blood, taken in a trial of the OX40 agonist ivuxolimab. These receptors all come from an adult with an advanced solid tumor such as melanoma, head and neck, liver or kidney cancer.

The chain carries TRBV14 and TRBJ2-6, with 7 bases identical to TRBD1. The CDR3 is 18 amino acids. V gave up 3 bases and J gave up 0 bases; unmatched junction bases: 8. Germline-derived CDR1 and CDR2 are SGHDN and FVKESK. The CDR3 DNA reads TGTGCCAGCAGCCAGATGACAGGGATTTCCTCTGGGGCCAACGTCCTGACTTTC. This codes for CASSQMTGISSGANVLTF.

The chain uses TRBV6-5 and TRBJ1-6; D uncertain. Germline V lookup: CDR1 MNHEY, CDR2 SVGAGI. Between the trimmed V and J ends, which lost 2 bases and 10 bases, there was a span of 12 bases. This CDR3 is built from 14 residues. The CDR3 DNA reads as TGTGCCAGCAGTTACGTGGTCGTAGGGTCACCCCTCCACTTT. Translated: CASSYVVVGSPLHF.

V gene TRBV5-1 combines with J gene TRBJ2-5; 8 bases agree with TRBD2. The germline V gene has CDR1 SGHRS and CDR2 YFSETQ. This CDR3 contains 10 residues. After removal of 7 bases from V and 13 bases from J, the junction contained 6 bases not matched to a gene. The CDR3 spells CASGTGTRYF. As DNA, the CDR3 is TGCGCCAGCGGTACCGGGACTAGGTACTTC.

This chain connects TRBV9 to TRBJ1-1, with D possibly being TRBD1 (5 bases). V dropped 4 bases and J dropped 4 bases, with 17 bases sitting between them. Germline V gene data show CDR1 as SGDLS and CDR2 as YYNGEE. CDR3 size: 15 residues. The CDR3 coding sequence is TGTGCCAGCAGCCTCGAGGGGAGGGGTGGCACTGAAGCTTTCTTT. Protein product: CASSLEGRGGTEAFF.

The genes are TRBV7-2 and TRBJ2-7, with D maybe TRBD2 (5 bases). The CDR3 contains 12 residues. V lost 6 bases and J lost 1, with 7 bases in between. The germline gives CDR1 SGHTA, CDR2 FQGNSA. CDR3 sequence: CASRSGSYEQYF. CDR3 sequence (DNA): TGTGCCAGCAGGAGCGGTTCCTACGAGCAGTACTTC.

This clone was counted a few times. The chain links TRBV4-2 to TRBJ1-1; D is unclear. V lost 1 base, J lost 0 bases, and 6 bases lay in between. The CDR3 consists of 14 residues. Germline CDR1 and CDR2: LGHNA and YNFKEQ. CDR3 bases: TGTGCCAGCAGCCAAGTCGGGATGAACACTGAAGCTTTCTTT. Protein: CASSQVGMNTEAFF.

V and J are TRBV5-1 and TRBJ1-1, with D possibly matching TRBD1 (6 bases). CDR1 and CDR2 (germline): SGHRS, YFSETQ. V lost 5 bases and J 0 bases, leaving 11 bases between the germline ends. CDR3 length: 14 amino acids. The CDR3 coding sequence is TGCGCCAGCAGGGAAGACAGGCTGAACACTGAAGCTTTCTTT. Translated, it gives CASREDRLNTEAFF.

This clone has at least ten counts. V usage is TRBV7-2 and J usage is TRBJ1-2; 9 positions match TRBD1. Germline values: CDR1 SGHTA, CDR2 FQGNSA. With 6 bases clipped from V and 2 bases from J, the junction kept 7 bases outside the gene matches. The CDR3 runs to 15 residues. The CDR3 nucleotides are TGTGCCAGCAGTCCTCGACAGGGGGAAAACTATGGCTACACCTTC. As protein: CASSPRQGENYGYTF.

This clone was seen once. The V call is TRBV18, the J call TRBJ1-3; D remains ambiguous. The CDR3 is 13 residues long. V was trimmed by 5 bases and J by 4 bases, leaving 9 bases between them. Germline CDR1 reads KGHSH; CDR2 reads LQKENI. CDR3 loop: CASSVGSGNTIYF. CDR3 sequence (DNA): TGTGCCAGCTCAGTCGGATCCGGAAACACCATATATTTT.

This chain uses TRBV19 with TRBJ2-1; D gene uncertain. The CDR3 contains 14 residues. Trimming shortened V by 6 bases and J by 12 bases, and 21 bases separated the two germline ends. Germline V gives CDR1 LNHDA, CDR2 SQIVND (reference sequence). CDR3 DNA sequence: TGTGCCAGTAGCGGATGGGATAGTCCGTCCGGGCAGTTCTTC. It specifies CASSGWDSPSGQFF.

The chain combines TRBV6-5 with TRBJ1-1; no clear D. V was pared by 6 bases and J by 6 bases, with 17 bases between. Germline V gene data show CDR1 as MNHEY and CDR2 as SVGAGI. The CDR3 consists of 14 residues. The CDR3 DNA follows: TGTGCCAGCAGCTACGGGCGAAAGACGGCTGAAGCTTTCTTT. This translates into CASSYGRKTAEAFF.

V is TRBV2 and J is TRBJ2-3; D possibly uses TRBD1 or TRBD2 (5 bases each). CDR3 length equals 15 residues. Germline V lookup: CDR1 SNHLY, CDR2 FYNNEI. Deletions cut 3 bases from V and 0 bases from J, with 10 bases between. The DNA of the CDR3 is TGTGCCAGCAGTGATCCAGGGACCAGCACAGATACGCAGTATTTT. It encodes CASSDPGTSTDTQYF.

This clone occurred a few times. This chain uses TRBV7-2 with TRBJ1-1; D not certain. The V gene's germline CDR1 is SGHTA and CDR2 FQGNSA. The CDR3 is 15 residues long. The V end was cut by 2 bases, the J end by 1 base, with 11 bases between. CDR3: CASSLLGFRNTEAFF. CDR3 DNA: TGTGCCAGCAGCTTACTGGGGTTTCGGAACACTGAAGCTTTCTTT.

The rearrangement links TRBV25-1 to TRBJ1-6; 10 nucleotides align to TRBD1. Losses at the gene ends were 6 bases for V and 10 bases for J; bases not matched to a gene: 9. Germline V gene data show CDR1 as MGHDK and CDR2 as SYGVNS. The CDR3 covers 15 residues. The CDR3 DNA sequence: TGTGCCAGCAGACAAACCGGGACAGGGGACTCACCCCTCCACTTT. Translation gives CASRQTGTGDSPLHF.

Note on this clone: This sample also contains other DNA sequences that code for the same CDR3. The chain couples TRBV5-4 to TRBJ1-2, with 7 bases lining up with TRBD1. V shed 5 bases and J 3 bases; nucleotides not matched to a gene: 4. The V gene's germline CDR1 is SGHNT and CDR2 YYREEE (reference sequence). This CDR3 is built from 13 residues. CDR3 sequence (DNA): TGTGCCAGCAGTCTCGACAGGGACTATGGCTACACCTTC. This encodes CASSLDRDYGYTF.

V gene TRBV11-2 combines with J gene TRBJ1-5; no definite D call. The V end lost 5 bases, the J end lost 7 bases, and 9 bases lay between the germline ends. The CDR3 length is 12 residues. Germline V gives CDR1 SGHAT, CDR2 FQNNGV. The CDR3 protein is CASSRLGQPQHF. CDR3 bases: TGTGCCAGCAGCCGGCTGGGACAGCCCCAGCATTTT.

In this sample, this clone turned up once. J is TRBJ2-5 and V is TRBV7-3, with 9 nucleotides matching TRBD1. CDR1 is SGHTA and CDR2 is FQGTGA in the germline V gene. After removal of 3 bases from V and 5 bases from J, the junction contained 1 base not matched to a gene. The CDR3 consists of 13 residues. CDR3 sequence reads: CASSFGQGETQYF. The CDR3 nucleotides read TGTGCCAGCAGCTTCGGACAGGGGGAGACCCAGTACTTC.

J is TRBJ2-1 and V is TRBV5-1, with D hard to call. Germline values: CDR1 SGHRS, CDR2 YFSETQ. V was shortened by 0 bases and J by 3 bases, with 7 bases between the two germline ends. This CDR3 is built from 14 residues. The CDR3 loop is CASSLDGFYNEQFF. CDR3 nucleotides: TGCGCCAGCAGCTTGGACGGATTCTACAATGAGCAGTTCTTC.